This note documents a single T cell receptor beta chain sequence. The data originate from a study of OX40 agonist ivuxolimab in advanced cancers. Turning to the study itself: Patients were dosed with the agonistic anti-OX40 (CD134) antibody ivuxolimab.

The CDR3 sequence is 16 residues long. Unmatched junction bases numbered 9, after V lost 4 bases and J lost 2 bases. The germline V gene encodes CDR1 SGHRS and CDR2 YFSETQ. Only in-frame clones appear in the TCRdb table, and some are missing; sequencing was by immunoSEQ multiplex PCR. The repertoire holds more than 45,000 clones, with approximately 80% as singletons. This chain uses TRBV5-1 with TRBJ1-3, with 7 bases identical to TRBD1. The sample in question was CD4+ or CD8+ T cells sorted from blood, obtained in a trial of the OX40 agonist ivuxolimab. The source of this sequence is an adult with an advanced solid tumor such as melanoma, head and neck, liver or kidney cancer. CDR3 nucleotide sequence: TGCGCCAGCAGCAGTGGACAGGTGGCACCTGGAAACACCATATATTTT. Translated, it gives CASSSGQVAPGNTIYF.